The 24 T cell receptor beta chains in this list originate from one sample, sequenced in a study of blood T cell repertoires in COVID-19. Sequencing was performed with immunoSEQ multiplex PCR; in TCRdb, only in-frame clones are kept and a portion is missing. The profile covers roughly 400,000 clones, with 88% appearing a single time and 1.2% to 1.5% taken by the ten largest. The sample taken for sequencing was PBMCs or T cells enriched from blood (not recorded which). These TCRs come from a woman under 30 who had been exposed to COVID-19.

This chain joins TRBV7-3 and TRBJ2-2; TRBD1 aligns across 8 bases. CDR1 and CDR2 (germline): SGHTA, FQGTGA. The CDR3 totals 13 residues. V shed 4 bases, J shed 6 bases, and the junction held 1 base outside the gene matches. The CDR3 is CASSSTGAGELFF. Here the CDR3 DNA reads TGTGCCAGCAGCTCGACAGGGGCCGGGGAGCTGTTTTTT.

V usage is TRBV6-5 and J usage is TRBJ2-5; the match to TRBD1 covers 7 bases. CDR1 MNHEY and CDR2 SVGAGI come from the germline V gene. This CDR3 is 14 amino acids long. V lost 5 bases and J lost 5; bases outside the gene matches: 8. CDR3: CASSPDRGQETQYF. CDR3 in DNA: TGTGCCAGCAGTCCCGATAGGGGGCAGGAGACCCAGTACTTC.

The rearrangement joins TRBV3-1 (or the pseudogene TRBV3-2) to TRBJ1-6, with a tentative D call TRBD1 (5 bases). Germline lookup yields CDR1 LGHDT and CDR2 YNNKEL (reference sequence). The CDR3 has 15 amino acids. Trimming took 6 bases from V and 7 from J, leaving 16 bases between them. In DNA form, the CDR3 reads TGTGCCAGCAGGGAGACCATGGGGCTGAATTCACCCCTCCACTTT. Its protein is CASRETMGLNSPLHF.

V is TRBV6-5 and J is TRBJ2-5, with 8 bases lining up with TRBD1. Germline V gene sequence: CDR1 MNHEY, CDR2 SVGAGI. V gave up 0 bases and J gave up 5 bases; unmatched junction bases: 8. The length of the CDR3 is 16 residues. The CDR3 sequence: CASSYSGQGIGETQYF. The CDR3 DNA sequence: TGTGCCAGCAGTTACTCTGGACAGGGAATTGGGGAGACCCAGTACTTC.

This clone was counted between two and nine times. The rearrangement uses TRBV7-9 and TRBJ2-7, with a possible D match to TRBD2 (6 bases). The V and J ends lost 5 bases and 2 bases respectively, with 13 bases between them. The CDR3 is made up of 14 amino acids. Germline V lookup: CDR1 SEHNR, CDR2 FQNEAQ (reference sequence). The CDR3 DNA is TGTGCCAGCAGCCTCACGTCGGGGGCCTACGAGCAGTACTTC. This gives the protein CASSLTSGAYEQYF. Supplemented by reference TRBV7-9 and TRBJ2-7, the full variable domain reads DTGVSQNPRHKITKRGQNVTFRCDPISEHNRLYWYRQTLGQGPEFLTYFQNEAQLEKSRLLSDRFSAERPKGSFSTLEIQRTEQGDSAMYLCASSLTSGAYEQYFGPGTRLTVT.

This clone was observed a single time. The rearrangement links TRBV5-4 to TRBJ2-1, with 7 bases lining up with TRBD1. Germline V gives CDR1 SGHNT, CDR2 YYREEE (reference sequence). CDR3 length: 14 amino acids. V lost 0 bases and J lost 6; bases outside the gene matches: 3. In DNA form, the CDR3 reads TGTGCCAGCAGCTTGGGACAGGGAAGCAATGAGCAGTTCTTC. Its protein is CASSLGQGSNEQFF.

V and J are TRBV13 and TRBJ2-7, with 14 bases lining up with TRBD2. The CDR3 is 16 residues long. Germline lookup yields CDR1 PRHDT and CDR2 FYEKMQ (reference sequence). J lost 4 bases, V lost 2 bases, and 4 bases had no gene match. CDR3 nucleotide sequence: TGTGCCAGCAGCTTACTGACTAGCGGGAGGGCGTACGAGCAGTACTTC. It is translated as CASSLLTSGRAYEQYF.

The chain combines TRBV6-2 or TRBV6-3 with TRBJ2-7; 11 bases map to TRBD2. The CDR3 sequence is 15 residues long. Germline V CDR1 and CDR2: MNHEY, SVGEGT. V was pared by 2 bases and J by 4 bases, with 4 bases of the junction left unmatched. The CDR3 region has the DNA TGTGCCAGCAGTTACCCGGGACTAGCGGATTACGAGCAGTACTTC. Translation: CASSYPGLADYEQYF.

The V gene is TRBV7-2, the J gene TRBJ2-2, with 11 bases matching TRBD2. Unmatched junction bases numbered 3, after V lost 5 bases and J lost 7 bases. CDR3 length equals 14 residues. CDR1 and CDR2 (germline): SGHTA, FQGNSA. The CDR3 DNA reads as TGTGCCAGCAGCATAGGACTAGCGGGCGGGGAGCTGTTTTTT. This translates into CASSIGLAGGELFF.

The genes are TRBV28 and TRBJ1-2, with 10 bases matching TRBD1. CDR1 MDHEN and CDR2 SYDVKM come from the germline V gene. V lost 6 bases to trimming and J lost 7 bases; unmatched junction nucleotides: 5. The CDR3 is 13 residues long. CDR3 nucleotide sequence: TGTGCCAGCAGGAGGGACAGGGGTAGTGGCTACACCTTC. Its translation is CASRRDRGSGYTF.

The V and J genes are TRBV14 and TRBJ1-4; 8 bases are a match to TRBD1. Trimming took 5 bases from V and 1 from J; bases not matched to a gene: 3. Germline V gives CDR1 SGHDN, CDR2 FVKESK. This CDR3 is built from 15 residues. CDR3 sequence: CASSYTGGTNEKLFF. The CDR3 DNA reads as TGTGCCAGCAGCTACACAGGGGGAACTAATGAAAAACTGTTTTTT. Drawing the rest from reference TRBV14 and TRBJ1-4, the complete variable domain is EAGVTQFPSHSVIEKGQTVTLRCDPISGHDNLYWYRRVMGKEIKFLLHFVKESKQDESGMPNNRFLAERTGGTYSTLKVQPAELEDSGVYFCASSYTGGTNEKLFFGSGTQLSVL.

V gene TRBV21-1 combines with J gene TRBJ1-1; the table calls TRBD1, which could not be checked here. TRBV21-1 represents a pseudogene. The CDR3 consists of 21 residues. The DNA for the CDR3 is TGTGCCAGCACCGACTCCAACCCCCGATACAGGGCGTCTGCGATGAACACTGAAGCTTTCTTT. Protein: CASTDSNPRYRASAMNTEAFF.

With respect to this clone: A much larger clone sits a single nucleotide away, making a read error possible. The V and J genes are TRBV7-2 and TRBJ2-7, with D hard to call. Germline values: CDR1 SGHTA, CDR2 FQGNSA. V lost 4 bases, J lost 0 bases, and 4 bases lay in between. The CDR3 runs to 12 residues. CDR3 coding DNA: TGTGCCAGCAGCTCTATCTCCTACGAGCAGTACTTC. Translating it yields CASSSISYEQYF. The whole variable domain, filled in from reference TRBV7-2 and TRBJ2-7, reads GAGVSQSPSNKVTEKGKDVELRCDPISGHTALYWYRQSLGQGLEFLIYFQGNSAPDKSGLPSDRFSAERTGGSVSTLTIQRTQQEDSAVYLCASSSISYEQYFGPGTRLTVT.

The V call is TRBV6-2 or TRBV6-3, the J call TRBJ1-2; TRBD1 aligns across 11 bases. The ends lost 6 bases at V and 6 bases at J; junction bases unmatched: 6. Germline-derived CDR1 and CDR2 are MNHEY and SVGEGT. The CDR3 is 14 amino acids. CDR3 in DNA: TGTGCCAGCAGCAGGACAGGGGGCCTTAATGGCTACACCTTC. Protein product: CASSRTGGLNGYTF.

This chain uses TRBV4-2 with TRBJ2-6; the match to TRBD1 covers 8 bases. J lost 0 bases, V lost 9 bases, and 4 bases had no gene match. Germline assignment: CDR1 LGHNA and CDR2 YNFKEQ. The CDR3 is made up of 15 amino acids. The CDR3 nucleotides read TGTGCCAGGGGACAGGTCGTCTCTGGGGCCAACGTCCTGACTTTC. It encodes CARGQVVSGANVLTF.

With respect to this clone: In the same sample, other DNA sequences code for this CDR3. Here the CDR3 reads CASSQDRAYEQYF. CDR3 in DNA: TGCGCCAGCAGCCAAGATCGGGCCTACGAGCAGTACTTC. This chain uses TRBV4-1 with TRBJ2-7; D uncertain. Germline CDR1 and CDR2: MGHRA and YSYEKL. V lost 0 bases and J 2 bases, leaving 5 bases between the germline ends. The CDR3 length is 13 residues.

This sequence joins TRBV28 and TRBJ2-3, with 11 bases aligning to TRBD1. Trimming removed 5 bases from V and 2 bases from J; junction bases left unmatched: 6. The CDR3 is made up of 16 amino acids. The V gene's germline CDR1 is MDHEN and CDR2 SYDVKM. CDR3 DNA: TGTGCCAGCAGTCCGTGGACAGGGGGCGACACAGATACGCAGTATTTT. Protein sequence: CASSPWTGGDTDTQYF.

In its sample, this clone was seen a few times. The V call is TRBV28, the J call TRBJ1-2; D call uncertain. The V end was cut by 7 bases, the J end by 3 bases, with 12 bases between. This CDR3 region has 13 residues. Germline lookup yields CDR1 MDHEN and CDR2 SYDVKM. This chain's CDR3 is CASTPDIDYGYTF. Here the CDR3 DNA reads TGTGCCAGCACCCCAGATATCGACTATGGCTACACCTTC.

The rearrangement uses TRBV27 and TRBJ2-1; 12 positions match TRBD2. This CDR3 spans 15 amino acids. V lost 7 bases and J lost 5; bases outside the gene matches: 6. Germline CDR1 and CDR2: MNHEY and SMNVEV (reference sequence). The CDR3 reads CASTQGLAGNNEQFF. The CDR3, as DNA: TGTGCCAGCACTCAGGGACTAGCGGGCAACAATGAGCAGTTCTTC.

The chain joins TRBV5-1 to TRBJ2-5; the D gene is possibly TRBD2 (5 bases). Trimming removed 4 bases from V and 5 bases from J, with 6 bases in between. Germline assignment: CDR1 SGHRS and CDR2 YFSETQ. CDR3 length: 11 residues. The CDR3 DNA follows: TGCGCCAGCAGCGGCGGGGAGACCCAGTACTTC. Its protein is CASSGGETQYF.

This chain links TRBV18 with TRBJ1-2; D might be TRBD1 (5 bases). Trimming removed 5 bases from V and 8 bases from J, with 21 bases in between. Germline CDR1 and CDR2: KGHSH and LQKENI. The CDR3 consists of 15 residues. The CDR3, as DNA: TGTGCCAGCTCAGGGCCCCCCGCAGGGATGGTGGGCTACACCTTC. The encoded protein is CASSGPPAGMVGYTF. The full variable domain, with the rest looked up from reference TRBV18 and TRBJ1-2, is NAGVMQNPRHLVRRRGQEARLRCSPMKGHSHVYWYRQLPEEGLKFMVYLQKENIIDESGMPKERFSAEFPKEGPSILRIQQVVRGDSAAYFCASSGPPAGMVGYTFGSGTRLTVV.

The chain carries TRBV14 and TRBJ2-7, with a tentative D call TRBD1 (6 bases). Trimming shortened V by 1 base and J by 4 bases, and 11 bases separated the two germline ends. CDR3 size: 14 residues. CDR1 is SGHDN, CDR2 FVKESK, per germline. DNA of the CDR3: TGTGCCAGCAGCCAAGTGAGGGGGAGTTACGAGCAGTACTTC. Residues: CASSQVRGSYEQYF.

The CDR3 DNA sequence: TGTGCCAGCACCCAAGGGGCGGGATTAGACACAGATACGCAGTATTTT. Protein: CASTQGAGLDTDTQYF. V usage is TRBV7-9 and J usage is TRBJ2-3, with D perhaps matching TRBD2 (6 bases). Trimming pared 7 bases from V and 2 bases from J, leaving 19 bases between. The CDR3 is 16 residues long. The V gene's germline CDR1 is SEHNR and CDR2 FQNEAQ (reference sequence).

This chain joins TRBV7-9 and TRBJ1-1; D unclear. Germline V gives CDR1 SEHNR, CDR2 FQNEAQ (reference sequence). The germline V and J ends were trimmed by 7 bases and 4 bases, with 10 bases remaining between them. CDR3 size: 12 residues. CDR3 region: CASTPGVTEAFF. The CDR3 nucleotides are TGTGCCAGCACGCCCGGTGTCACTGAAGCTTTCTTT.